One sample yielded the 20 T cell receptor beta chains listed below, sequenced in a study of patients and donors after allogeneic stem cell transplantation. TCRdb re-called the RT-PCR reads with MiXCR, one entry per CDR3 protein. The table has about 70,000 distinct CDR3 sequences, about 25% seen once. Sequenced sample: blood, either unsorted or a sorted T cell fraction (not recorded which). The receptors stem from a human donor who was either an allogeneic HSCT recipient or a stem cell or donor lymphocyte infusion donor (not recorded which). It is not recorded whose cells these are; they may come from a transplant donor.

Comment on this clonotype: Given the absence of the conserved phenylalanine or tryptophan at the CDR3 end, a read error is likely. The gene calls are TRBV20-1 and TRBJ2-3, with D possibly matching TRBD2 (6 bases). The germline V gene has CDR1 DFQATT and CDR2 SNEGSKA (reference sequence). The CDR3 length is 12 residues. V lost 4 bases, J lost 4 bases, and 9 bases lay in between. CDR3 in amino acids: CSAMRGADTQYS. The CDR3 DNA reads as TGCAGTGCTATGCGCGGGGCAGATACGCAGTATTCT.

The CDR3 DNA reads as TGCGCCAGCAGCTTGGATGGGGGACTTGGGTCCTATGAGCAGTTCTTC. It specifies CASSLDGGLGSYEQFF. V is TRBV5-1 and J is TRBJ2-1; D perhaps matches TRBD2 (6 bases). This CDR3 is 16 amino acids long. V shed 0 bases and J shed 8 bases, with 18 bases lying between them. Per germline, CDR1 SGHRS and CDR2 YFSETQ.

This chain uses TRBV5-1 with TRBJ2-3, with 11 bases matching TRBD2. Germline CDR1 and CDR2: SGHRS and YFSETQ. CDR3 length: 16 amino acids. The trim removed 2 bases at V and 1 base at J, leaving 3 bases unmatched. As DNA, the CDR3 is TGCGCCAGCAGCTTCGGGACTAGCGGCGGCACAGATACGCAGTATTTT. Translating gives CASSFGTSGGTDTQYF.

This clonotype came up many times. V is TRBV20-1 and J is TRBJ1-2; D call uncertain. V was pared by 0 bases and J by 7 bases, with 12 bases between. The CDR3 is made up of 13 amino acids. Germline V gene lookup returns CDR1 DFQATT and CDR2 SNEGSKA (reference sequence). CDR3 sequence: CSARDESSRGYTF. CDR3 coding DNA: TGCAGTGCTAGAGATGAGTCTAGTCGTGGCTACACCTTC.

This clonotype turned up a few times. V and J are TRBV14 and TRBJ2-5; no firm D call. The germline V and J ends were trimmed by 0 bases and 5 bases, with 7 bases remaining between them. The CDR3 is 13 residues long. Germline CDR1 reads SGHDN; CDR2 reads FVKESK. CDR3 region: CASSQDLTETQYF. CDR3 DNA sequence: TGTGCCAGCAGCCAAGACTTGACCGAGACCCAGTACTTC.

This clonotype was counted only a few times. V usage is TRBV5-1 and J usage is TRBJ1-5; D may be TRBD1 (6 bases). Trimming removed 2 bases from V and 3 bases from J, with 12 bases in between. The CDR3 extends over 15 amino acids. Per germline, CDR1 SGHRS and CDR2 YFSETQ. The CDR3 DNA is TGCGCCAGCAGCTTACAGGGTAATTTCAATCAGCCCCAGCATTTT. Protein sequence: CASSLQGNFNQPQHF.

The V call is TRBV12-3 or TRBV12-4, the J call TRBJ2-3; D might be TRBD2 (5 bases). With 6 bases removed from V and 6 bases from J, the gap between germline ends came to 13 bases. CDR3 size: 13 residues. CDR3 bases: TGTGCCAGCAGCCGCGGGTCCGTGGATACGCAGTATTTT. Translation: CASSRGSVDTQYF.

This clonotype was picked up a small number of times. The rearrangement uses TRBV5-1 and TRBJ2-5; possible D gene TRBD1, 6 bases. This CDR3 spans 14 amino acids. Germline loops: CDR1 SGHRS, CDR2 YFSETQ. V was trimmed by 4 bases and J by 3 bases, leaving 13 bases between them. CDR3 bases: TGCGCCAGCAGCCAGGACAGACAAGAAGAGACCCAGTACTTC. Translation: CASSQDRQEETQYF.

This clonotype was seen only a few times. This chain connects TRBV6-6 to TRBJ1-5; 8 bases map to TRBD1. After removal of 6 bases from V and 4 bases from J, the junction contained 8 bases not matched to a gene. This CDR3 is built from 15 residues. Germline V lookup: CDR1 MNHNY, CDR2 SVGAGI (reference sequence). In DNA, the CDR3 is TGTGCCAGCAGCCCTCCAGGGGGCGGGAATCAGCCCCAGCATTTT. Translated: CASSPPGGGNQPQHF.

The J gene is TRBJ2-5, the V gene TRBV12-3 or TRBV12-4; D is unclear. Trimming shortened V by 3 bases and J by 1 base, and 9 bases separated the two germline ends. This CDR3 is 14 amino acids long. CDR3 amino acids: CASSFPTVQETQYF. DNA of the CDR3: TGTGCCAGCAGTTTCCCGACGGTCCAAGAGACCCAGTACTTC.

V is TRBV6-1 and J is TRBJ2-1; TRBD1 matches at 10 bases. Germline assignment: CDR1 MNHNS and CDR2 SASEGT. The CDR3 runs 15 residues. V dropped 6 bases and J dropped 5; count of bases not matched to a gene: 7. This chain's CDR3 is CASRKGQGPHNEQFF. The CDR3 region has the DNA TGTGCCAGCAGGAAGGGACAGGGGCCCCACAATGAGCAGTTCTTC.

The CDR3 here is CASSSTTGTSGRPLYNEQFF. DNA of the CDR3: TGTGCCAGCAGCTCCACCACCGGGACTAGCGGGAGGCCCCTTTACAATGAGCAGTTCTTC. The chain uses TRBV7-2 and TRBJ2-1, with TRBD2 matching over 15 bases. The CDR3 loop spans 20 amino acids. V was clipped by 4 bases and J by 4 bases; unmatched bases: 14. Germline V gene data show CDR1 as SGHTA and CDR2 as FQGNSA.

This clonotype was observed a handful of times. The V call is TRBV29-1, the J call TRBJ1-1; D remains ambiguous. Trimming cost V 0 bases and J 0 bases, with 8 bases left between them. From germline, CDR1 is SQVTM and CDR2 ANQGSEA. This CDR3 has 14 amino acids. The CDR3 coding sequence is TGCAGCGTTGAAGAGGACCCCATGAACACTGAAGCTTTCTTT. Translation gives CSVEEDPMNTEAFF.

J is TRBJ2-2 and V is TRBV7-9; D gene unclear. The CDR3 extends over 11 amino acids. The V end lost 7 bases, the J end lost 10 bases, and 10 bases lay between the germline ends. Germline lookup yields CDR1 SEHNR and CDR2 FQNEAQ (reference sequence). The CDR3 here is CASNQWEELFF. CDR3 DNA sequence: TGTGCCAGCAACCAGTGGGAGGAGCTGTTTTTT.

This clonotype was recorded at least ten times. The rearrangement uses TRBV7-3 and TRBJ2-1; 10 nucleotides line up with TRBD2. Germline CDR1 and CDR2: SGHTA and FQGTGA. Trimming at V came to 1 base and at J to 3 bases, leaving 3 bases not matched to a gene. The CDR3 spans 16 residues. CDR3 region: CASSLRSSGGYNEQFF. The CDR3 nucleotides are TGTGCCAGCAGCTTAAGGTCTAGCGGGGGCTACAATGAGCAGTTCTTC.

This clonotype was seen many times. One junction end disagrees with the germline gene, perhaps due to a read error. The chain employs TRBV5-1 and TRBJ2-7; D is perhaps TRBD1 (6 bases). Germline CDR1 reads SGHRS; CDR2 reads YFSETQ. The CDR3 has 12 amino acids. The CDR3 coding sequence is TGTGCCAGCAGTTTAGGGGGTTACGAGCAGTACTTC. Protein: CASSLGGYEQYF.

The CDR3 sequence is CASSLVMWNQETQYF. The CDR3, as DNA: TGTGCCAGCAGCTTAGTTATGTGGAACCAAGAGACCCAGTACTTC. The chain recombines TRBV7-2 with TRBJ2-5; no clear D. Deletions cut 1 base from V and 0 bases from J, with 9 bases between. The CDR3 totals 15 residues. The germline V gene has CDR1 SGHTA and CDR2 FQGNSA.

This clonotype was counted only a few times. V is TRBV21-1 and J is TRBJ1-1; no DNA check was done on the table's D call, TRBD1. TRBV21-1 is a documented pseudogene. The CDR3 is 21 residues long. In DNA, the CDR3 is TGTGCCAGCAGCGCCTCCCCTGGGCAGATACCTTTCCTGGGGGTGAACACTGAAGCTTTCTTT. Its protein is CASSASPGQIPFLGVNTEAFF.

The CDR3 DNA reads as TGCGCCAGCAGCTTTGAGGTGTCAGCTACGTCCTACGAGCAGTACTTC. Translating it yields CASSFEVSATSYEQYF. This chain joins TRBV5-1 and TRBJ2-7; D remains ambiguous. Germline CDR1 reads SGHRS; CDR2 reads YFSETQ. The length of the CDR3 is 16 residues. The ends were cut back, 2 bases at V and 1 base at J, with 16 bases in the middle.

The chain employs TRBV5-1 and TRBJ1-6; no definite D call. V was cut by 0 bases and J by 6 bases, with 13 bases left in between. The CDR3 has 16 amino acids. In germline, CDR1 is SGHRS, CDR2 YFSETQ. This chain's CDR3 is CASSLDGLLSNSPLHF. For the CDR3, the DNA is TGCGCCAGCAGCTTGGATGGTTTATTGTCTAATTCACCCCTCCACTTT.